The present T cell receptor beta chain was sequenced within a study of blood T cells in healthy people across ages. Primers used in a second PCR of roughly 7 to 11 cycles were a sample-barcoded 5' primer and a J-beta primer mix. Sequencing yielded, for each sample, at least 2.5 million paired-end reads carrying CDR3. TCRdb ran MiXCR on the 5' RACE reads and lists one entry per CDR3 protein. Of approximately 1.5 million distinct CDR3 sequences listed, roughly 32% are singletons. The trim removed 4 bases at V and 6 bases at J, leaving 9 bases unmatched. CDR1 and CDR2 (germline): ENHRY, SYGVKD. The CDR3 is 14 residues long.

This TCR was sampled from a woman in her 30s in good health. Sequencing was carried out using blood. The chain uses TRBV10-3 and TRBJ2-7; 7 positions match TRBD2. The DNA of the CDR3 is TGTGCCATCAGTGGGGAGGGAACGGAACGCGAGCAGTACTTC. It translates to CAISGEGTEREQYF.